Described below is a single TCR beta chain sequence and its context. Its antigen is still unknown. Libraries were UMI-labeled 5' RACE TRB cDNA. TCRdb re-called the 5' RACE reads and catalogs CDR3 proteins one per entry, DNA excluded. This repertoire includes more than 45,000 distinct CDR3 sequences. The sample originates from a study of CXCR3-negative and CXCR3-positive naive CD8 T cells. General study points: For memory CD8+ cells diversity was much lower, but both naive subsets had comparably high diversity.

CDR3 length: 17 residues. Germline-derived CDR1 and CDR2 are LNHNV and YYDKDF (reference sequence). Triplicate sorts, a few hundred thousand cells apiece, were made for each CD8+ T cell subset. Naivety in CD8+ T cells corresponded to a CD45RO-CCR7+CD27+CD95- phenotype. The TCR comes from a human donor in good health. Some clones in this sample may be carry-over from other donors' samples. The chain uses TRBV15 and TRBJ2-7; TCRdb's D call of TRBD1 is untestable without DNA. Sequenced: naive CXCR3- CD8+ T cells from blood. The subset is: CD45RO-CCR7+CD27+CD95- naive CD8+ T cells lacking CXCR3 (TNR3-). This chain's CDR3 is CATSRDFFTGGEYEQYF.